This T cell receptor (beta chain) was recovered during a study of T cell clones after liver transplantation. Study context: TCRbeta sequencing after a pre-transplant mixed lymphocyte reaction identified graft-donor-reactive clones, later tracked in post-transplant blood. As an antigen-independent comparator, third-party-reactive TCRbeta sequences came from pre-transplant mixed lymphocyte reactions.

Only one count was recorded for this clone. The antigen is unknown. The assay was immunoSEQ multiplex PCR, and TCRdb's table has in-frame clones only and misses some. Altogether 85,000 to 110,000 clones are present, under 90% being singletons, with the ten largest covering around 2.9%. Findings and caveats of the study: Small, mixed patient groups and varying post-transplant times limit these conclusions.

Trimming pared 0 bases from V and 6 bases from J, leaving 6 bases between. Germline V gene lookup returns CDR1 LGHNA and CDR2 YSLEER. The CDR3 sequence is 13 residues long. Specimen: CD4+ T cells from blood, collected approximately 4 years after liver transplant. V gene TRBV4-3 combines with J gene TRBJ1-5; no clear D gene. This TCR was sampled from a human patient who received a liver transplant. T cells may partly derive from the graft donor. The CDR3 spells CASSQDLSQPQHF. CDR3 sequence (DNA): TGCGCCAGCAGCCAAGATCTGTCTCAGCCCCAGCATTTT.